This TCR beta chain was identified in a study of shared clonotypes between healthy human individuals. General study findings and limits: Memory subsets generally showed lower estimated richness than naive subsets.

Points on this clone: No antigen is known for it.

CD4+ cells underwent separation, giving CD45RA+ naive and CD45RA-negative memory subsets. The CDR3 consists of 16 residues. V was shortened by 4 bases and J by 0 bases, with 13 bases between the two germline ends. Germline V lookup: CDR1 SGHRS, CDR2 YFSETQ. This table comes from immunoSEQ multiplex PCR, and its TCRdb copy is limited to in-frame clones, with some not included. This table has 300,000 or so clones, about 74% appearing once. Specimen: memory CD4+ T cells sorted from blood. The subset here: CD45RA-negative fraction. The sequence was obtained from a man between 25 and 39 years old in good health. The chain couples TRBV5-1 to TRBJ1-4, with a possible D match to TRBD1 (6 bases). The CDR3 DNA reads TGCGCCAGCAGCCCCGGACAGACAGCAACTAATGAAAAACTGTTTTTT. Amino acid sequence: CASSPGQTATNEKLFF.